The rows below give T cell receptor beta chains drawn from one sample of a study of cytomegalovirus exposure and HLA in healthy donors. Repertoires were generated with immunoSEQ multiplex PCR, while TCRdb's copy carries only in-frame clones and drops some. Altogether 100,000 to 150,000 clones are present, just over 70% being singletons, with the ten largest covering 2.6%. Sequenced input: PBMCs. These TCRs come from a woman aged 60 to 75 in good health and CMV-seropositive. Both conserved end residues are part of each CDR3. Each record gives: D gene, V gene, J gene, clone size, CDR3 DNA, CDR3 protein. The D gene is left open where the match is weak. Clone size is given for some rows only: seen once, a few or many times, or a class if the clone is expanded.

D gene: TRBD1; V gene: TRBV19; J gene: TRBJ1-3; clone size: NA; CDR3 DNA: TGTGCCAGTACTAATCAGGAGGGGGCCTCTGGAAACACCATATATTTT; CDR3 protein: CASTNQEGASGNTIYF
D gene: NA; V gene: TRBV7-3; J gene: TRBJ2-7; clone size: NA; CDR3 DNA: TGTGCCAGCAGCTTAACCGACAGCTCCTACGAGCAGTACTTC; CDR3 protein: CASSLTDSSYEQYF
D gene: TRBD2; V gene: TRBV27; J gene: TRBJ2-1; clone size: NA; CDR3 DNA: TGTGCCAGCAGTCCCAACCCCAGCGGGGTACCCTACAATGAGCAGTTCTTC; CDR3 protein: CASSPNPSGVPYNEQFF
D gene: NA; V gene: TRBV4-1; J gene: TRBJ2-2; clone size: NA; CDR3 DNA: TGCGCCAGCAAAGTTGCGGGCTCGGCGGGCGGGGAGCTGTTTTTT; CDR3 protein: CASKVAGSAGGELFF
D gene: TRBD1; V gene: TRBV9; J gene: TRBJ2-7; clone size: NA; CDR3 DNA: TGTGCCAGCAGCCAAGACGGGACAGTGAACGAGCAGTACTTC; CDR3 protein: CASSQDGTVNEQYF
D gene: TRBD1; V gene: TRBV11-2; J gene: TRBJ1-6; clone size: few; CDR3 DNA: TGTGCCAGCAGCGCCGCAGGGGGCCAGGAACCCCTCCACTTT; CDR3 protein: CASSAAGGQEPLHF
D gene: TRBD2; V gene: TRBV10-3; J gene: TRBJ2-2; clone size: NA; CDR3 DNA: TGTGCCATCAGTGAGCGGGCGGGGGGGGCCGGGGAGCTGTTTTTT; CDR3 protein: CAISERAGGAGELFF
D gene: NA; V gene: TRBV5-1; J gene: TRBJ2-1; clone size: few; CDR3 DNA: TGCGCCAGCAGCTTGCGGGAATCTGGTGAGCAGTTCTTC; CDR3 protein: CASSLRESGEQFF
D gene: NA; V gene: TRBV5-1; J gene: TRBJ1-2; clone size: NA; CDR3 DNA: TGCGCCAGCAGCTTGGCCAACAATGGCTACACCTTC; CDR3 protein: CASSLANNGYTF
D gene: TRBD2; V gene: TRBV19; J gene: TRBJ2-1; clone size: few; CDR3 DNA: TGTGCCAGTAGTATTAGAGCGGGGGGGCCGGGGGCCTACAATGAGCAGTTCTTC; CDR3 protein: CASSIRAGGPGAYNEQFF
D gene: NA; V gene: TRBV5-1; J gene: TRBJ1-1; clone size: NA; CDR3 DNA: TGCGCCAGCAGCCGGAGTTTGGAAGTGAACACTGAAGCTTTCTTT; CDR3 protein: CASSRSLEVNTEAFF
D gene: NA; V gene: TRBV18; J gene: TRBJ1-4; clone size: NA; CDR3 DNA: TGTGCCAGCTCGACCGGGACACAGGATGAAAAACTGTTTTTT; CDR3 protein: CASSTGTQDEKLFF
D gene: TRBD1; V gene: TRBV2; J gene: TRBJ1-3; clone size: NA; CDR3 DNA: TGTGCCAGCAGATCACCTCCGGGACAGGCGTTACCGTCCTCTGGAAACACCATATATTTT; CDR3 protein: CASRSPPGQALPSSGNTIYF
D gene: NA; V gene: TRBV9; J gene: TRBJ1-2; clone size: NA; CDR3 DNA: TGTGCCAGCAGCGTAGGCCAGGAAGCCCTCTATGGCTACACCTTC; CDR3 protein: CASSVGQEALYGYTF
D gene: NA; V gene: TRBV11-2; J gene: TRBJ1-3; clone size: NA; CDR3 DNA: TGTGCCAGCAGCTTATCATCTATCTCTGGAAACACCATATATTTT; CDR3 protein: CASSLSSISGNTIYF
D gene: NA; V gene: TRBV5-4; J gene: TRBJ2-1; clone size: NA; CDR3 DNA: TGTGCCAGCACCCGTTCTCCGAGCTCCTACAATGAGCAGTTCTTC; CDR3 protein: CASTRSPSSYNEQFF
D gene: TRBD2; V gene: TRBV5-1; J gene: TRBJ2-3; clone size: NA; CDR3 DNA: TGCGCCAGCAGCTTGGGCCAGCGGGGCCCCACAGATACGCAGTATTTT; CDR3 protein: CASSLGQRGPTDTQYF
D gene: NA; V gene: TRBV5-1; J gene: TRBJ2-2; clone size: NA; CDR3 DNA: TGCGCCAGCAGCTTTCCCCCCCCGGGGATCACCGGGGAGCTGTTTTTT; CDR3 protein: CASSFPPPGITGELFF
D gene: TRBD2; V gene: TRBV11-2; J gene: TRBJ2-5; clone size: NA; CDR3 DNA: TGTGCCAGCAGCTTAGGAGCAACAGCGGGGGTAGAGACCCAGTACTTC; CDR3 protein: CASSLGATAGVETQYF
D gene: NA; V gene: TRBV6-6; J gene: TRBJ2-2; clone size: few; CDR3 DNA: TGTGCCAGCAGTTACTCTAGCACCGGGGAGCTGTTTTTT; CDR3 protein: CASSYSSTGELFF
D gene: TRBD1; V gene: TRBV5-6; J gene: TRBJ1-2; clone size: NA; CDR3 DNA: TGTGCCAGCAGCTTACAGGGGGCGCGGGGCTACACCTTC; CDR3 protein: CASSLQGARGYTF
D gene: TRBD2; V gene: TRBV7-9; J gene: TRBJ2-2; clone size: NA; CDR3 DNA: TGTGCCAGCAGAGGGCCGGGGGGATCCACCGGGGAGCTGTTTTTT; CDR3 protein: CASRGPGGSTGELFF
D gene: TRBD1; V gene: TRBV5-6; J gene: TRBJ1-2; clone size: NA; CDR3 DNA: TGTGCCAGCAGATTTACCCGACAGGGCAGAGGCTACACCTTC; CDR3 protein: CASRFTRQGRGYTF
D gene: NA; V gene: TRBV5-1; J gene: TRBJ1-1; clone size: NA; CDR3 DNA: TGCGCCAGCAGCTTGGGTCAGGGGTTGGGTGGCACTGAAGCTTTCTTT; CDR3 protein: CASSLGQGLGGTEAFF
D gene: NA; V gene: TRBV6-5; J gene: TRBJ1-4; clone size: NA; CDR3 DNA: TGTGCCAGCAGCCTCCGTGCTAATGAAAAACTGTTTTTT; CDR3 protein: CASSLRANEKLFF
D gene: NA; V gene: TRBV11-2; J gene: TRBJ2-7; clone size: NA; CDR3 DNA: TGTGCCAGCAGTCCCTTTAGGGGGAGGGGCTACGAGCAGTACTTC; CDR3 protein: CASSPFRGRGYEQYF
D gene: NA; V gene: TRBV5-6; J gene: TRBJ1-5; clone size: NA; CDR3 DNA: TGTGCCAGCAGCTTGGGAGCCAATCAGCCCCAGCATTTT; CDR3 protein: CASSLGANQPQHF
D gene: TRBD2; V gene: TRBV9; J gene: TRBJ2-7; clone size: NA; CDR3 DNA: TGTGCCAGCAGCGTAGGGGTCAGGACTAGCGGGGGCGAAACCTACGAGCAGTACTTC; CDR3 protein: CASSVGVRTSGGETYEQYF
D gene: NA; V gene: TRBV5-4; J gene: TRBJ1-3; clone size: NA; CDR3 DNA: TGTGCCAGCAGCTTGGGCGGATTCTCTGGAAACACCATATATTTT; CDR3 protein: CASSLGGFSGNTIYF
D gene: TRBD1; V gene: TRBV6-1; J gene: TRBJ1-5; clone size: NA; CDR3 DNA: TGTGCCAGCACACTAGACAGGGATAGCAATCAGCCCCAGCATTTT; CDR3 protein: CASTLDRDSNQPQHF
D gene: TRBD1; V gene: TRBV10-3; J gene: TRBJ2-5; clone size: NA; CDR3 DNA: TGTGCCATCAGTGATGGCGGGACAGGGGGCAAGACCCAGTACTTC; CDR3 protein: CAISDGGTGGKTQYF
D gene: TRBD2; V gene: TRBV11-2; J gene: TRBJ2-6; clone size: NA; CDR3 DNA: TGTGCCAGCAGCTTAGCGCGGGGGTCCGGGGCCAACGTCCTGACTTTC; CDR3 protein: CASSLARGSGANVLTF
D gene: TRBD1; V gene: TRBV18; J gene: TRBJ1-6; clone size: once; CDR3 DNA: TGTGCCAGCTCTCAATCAGGGGGCCGCAATTCACCCCTCCACTTT; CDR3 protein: CASSQSGGRNSPLHF
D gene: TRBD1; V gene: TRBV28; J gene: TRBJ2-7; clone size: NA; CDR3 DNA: TGTGCCAGCAGTTCCTCCGGGACAGTCTCCTACGAGCAGTACTTC; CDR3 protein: CASSSSGTVSYEQYF
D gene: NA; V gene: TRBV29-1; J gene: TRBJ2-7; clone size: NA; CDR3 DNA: TGCAGCGTTGAAGATCGGGAGAGGATGATGGGGATTTCCTACGAGCAGTACTTC; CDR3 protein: CSVEDRERMMGISYEQYF
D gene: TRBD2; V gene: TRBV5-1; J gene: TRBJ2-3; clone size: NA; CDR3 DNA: TGCGCCAGCAGCTTGCCCGGGACTAGCGGGTCAGATACGCAGTATTTT; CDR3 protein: CASSLPGTSGSDTQYF
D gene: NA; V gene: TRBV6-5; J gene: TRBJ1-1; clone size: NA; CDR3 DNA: TGTGCCAGCAGTTACTGGGCCACCTTGCGGAACACTGAAGCTTTCTTT; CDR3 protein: CASSYWATLRNTEAFF
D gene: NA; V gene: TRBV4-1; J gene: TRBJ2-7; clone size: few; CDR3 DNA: TGCGCCAGCAGCCAAGGGACTGCTGCCTACGAGCAGTACTTC; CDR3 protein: CASSQGTAAYEQYF
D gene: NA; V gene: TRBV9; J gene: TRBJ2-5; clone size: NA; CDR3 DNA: TGTGCCAGCAGCGATCCAGGGGGAGGTGAGACCCAGTACTTC; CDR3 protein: CASSDPGGGETQYF
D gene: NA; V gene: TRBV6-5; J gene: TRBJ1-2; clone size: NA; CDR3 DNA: TGTGCCAGCAGTTACGTGGGGGGCTATGGCTACACCTTC; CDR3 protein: CASSYVGGYGYTF
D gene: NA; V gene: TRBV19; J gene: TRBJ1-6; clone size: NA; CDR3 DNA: TGTGCCAGTAGTATTTTCGGAGGGCCGCTCGATAATTCACCCCTCCACTTT; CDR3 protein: CASSIFGGPLDNSPLHF
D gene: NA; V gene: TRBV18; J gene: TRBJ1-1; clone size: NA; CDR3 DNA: TGTGCCAGCTCACCATCTAACACTGAAGCTTTCTTT; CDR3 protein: CASSPSNTEAFF
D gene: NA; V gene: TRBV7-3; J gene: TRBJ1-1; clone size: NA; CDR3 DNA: TGTGCCAGCAGTTACTTTGACAGCACTGAAGCTTTCTTT; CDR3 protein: CASSYFDSTEAFF
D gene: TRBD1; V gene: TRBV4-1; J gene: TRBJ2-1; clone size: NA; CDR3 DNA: TGCGCCAGCAGCCATCCCGGACAGGGGGCCGAAATGAGCTCCTACAATGAGCAGTTCTTC; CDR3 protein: CASSHPGQGAEMSSYNEQFF
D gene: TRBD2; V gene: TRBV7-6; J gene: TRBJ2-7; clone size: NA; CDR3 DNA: TGTGCCAGCAGCTTAGATGGACTAGCGGCAAGCTCCTACGAGCAGTACTTC; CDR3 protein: CASSLDGLAASSYEQYF
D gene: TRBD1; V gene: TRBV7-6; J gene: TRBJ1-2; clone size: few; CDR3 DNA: TGTGCCAGCAGCCCAGACAGGGGGATTTATGGCTACACCTTC; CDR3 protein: CASSPDRGIYGYTF